These 31 T cell receptor beta chains came from one sample sequenced in a study of cytomegalovirus exposure and HLA in healthy donors. Vbeta (60) and Jbeta (13) primers were used in the PCR. Profiled with immunoSEQ multiplex PCR; TCRdb holds only in-frame clones, not every one. The sample includes about 100,000 clones, 65% to 90% seen only once; the top ten take 0.9% to 1.5%. The sample consisted of PBMCs. Source of these receptors: a young woman in good health and CMV-seronegative.

The table lists this clone with a few counts. J is TRBJ2-1 and V is TRBV14, with D tentatively TRBD2 (5 bases). The CDR3 contains 13 residues. V lost 0 bases, J lost 8 bases, and 8 bases lay in between. Germline CDR1 is SGHDN and CDR2 is FVKESK. The CDR3 coding sequence is TGTGCCAGCAGCCAAGATCCGGGATATGAGCAGTTCTTC. It encodes CASSQDPGYEQFF.

The chain recombines TRBV7-8 with TRBJ2-5; perhaps TRBD1 as D (5 bases). The closer fit of TRBJ2-7 to the DNA end suggests the J call may be wrong. Per germline, CDR1 SGHVS and CDR2 FQNEAQ. The CDR3 is 15 amino acids. The CDR3 DNA is TGTGCCAGCAGCTTAGGCAGGGTCCAGGTCGACGAGCAGTACTTC. Protein sequence: CASSLGRVQVDEQYF.

The chain is built from TRBV18 and TRBJ1-1, with a tentative D call TRBD1 (6 bases). The germline V gene encodes CDR1 KGHSH and CDR2 LQKENI. This CDR3 has 13 residues. V lost 3 bases and J 4 bases, leaving 9 bases between the germline ends. The CDR3 reads CASSPLGATEAFF. The CDR3 nucleotides read TGTGCCAGCTCACCTCTGGGGGCCACTGAAGCTTTCTTT.

The chain has TRBV6-5 and TRBJ2-7; 9 bases fit TRBD1. The germline V gene has CDR1 MNHEY and CDR2 SVGAGI. The length of the CDR3 is 15 residues. The trim removed 5 bases at V and 0 bases at J, leaving 5 bases unmatched. Here the CDR3 DNA reads TGTGCCAGCAGTGGCCGGGACAGGGCCTCCTACGAGCAGTACTTC. Residues: CASSGRDRASYEQYF.

The chain joins TRBV19 to TRBJ1-1, with D possibly matching TRBD1 (6 bases). Germline V gives CDR1 LNHDA, CDR2 SQIVND (reference sequence). The CDR3 consists of 14 residues. V was clipped by 2 bases and J by 11 bases, with 18 bases between them. CDR3 sequence: CASSISPGAGLAFF. The CDR3 DNA sequence: TGTGCCAGTAGTATATCCCCAGGGGCTGGTTTGGCTTTCTTT.

The CDR3 nucleotides are TGCGCCAGCAGTGAGGGGCCGGCGAAATCGCGGCAGTACTTC. Its translation is CASSEGPAKSRQYF. The chain links TRBV10-1 to TRBJ2-7; D gene ambiguous. The germline CDR1 and CDR2 sequences are WNHNN and SYGVQD (reference sequence). V shed 2 bases and J shed 9 bases, with 17 bases lying between them. This CDR3 is 14 amino acids long.

The V call is TRBV28, the J call TRBJ2-2; TRBD1 agrees at 10 bases. Germline V gene lookup returns CDR1 MDHEN and CDR2 SYDVKM. Germline trimming cut 3 bases from V and 3 bases from J; bases unmatched to any gene: 7. This CDR3 has 17 amino acids. CDR3 sequence reads: CASSFARGTGDTGELFF. The CDR3 nucleotides are TGTGCCAGCAGTTTTGCGAGGGGGACAGGGGACACCGGGGAGCTGTTTTTT. The full variable domain, with the rest looked up from reference TRBV28 and TRBJ2-2, is DVKVTQSSRYLVKRTGEKVFLECVQDMDHENMFWYRQDPGLGLRLIYFSYDVKMKEKGDIPEGYSVSREKKERFSLILESASTNQTSMYLCASSFARGTGDTGELFFGEGSRLTVL.

V is TRBV7-9 and J is TRBJ1-1, with D possibly matching TRBD1 (5 bases). The germline V and J ends were trimmed by 5 bases and 3 bases, with 10 bases remaining between them. The CDR3 runs to 13 residues. The germline V gene encodes CDR1 SEHNR and CDR2 FQNEAQ (reference sequence). CDR3 in amino acids: CASSPGGDTEAFF. In DNA form, the CDR3 reads TGTGCCAGCAGCCCCGGAGGGGACACTGAAGCTTTCTTT.

The rearrangement links TRBV6-1 to TRBJ1-2, with TRBD1 identical over 7 bases. The junction had 3 bases not matched to a gene; V was cut back by 4 bases and J by 4 bases. CDR3 length: 13 residues. Per germline, CDR1 MNHNS and CDR2 SASEGT. The CDR3 spells CASSVQGGYGYTF. CDR3 bases: TGTGCCAGCAGTGTCCAGGGGGGCTATGGCTACACCTTC.

The V call is TRBV11-3, the J call TRBJ2-7; 8 bases match TRBD1. CDR3 length: 13 amino acids. CDR1 and CDR2 from the germline V gene are SGHNT and YENEEA. V shed 6 bases, J shed 3 bases, and the junction held 4 bases outside the gene matches. CDR3 DNA sequence: TGTGCCAGCAGTCAGGGGGCGATCTACGAGCAGTACTTC. Protein: CASSQGAIYEQYF.

V is TRBV5-6 and J is TRBJ1-4; 10 nucleotides line up with TRBD1. The V and J ends lost 3 bases and 7 bases, in that order; junction bases with no gene match: 6. Germline CDR1 is SGHDT and CDR2 is YYEEEE. The CDR3 has 15 residues. CDR3 in amino acids: CASSSDRDRGEKLFF. DNA for the CDR3: TGTGCCAGCAGCTCAGACCGGGACAGGGGTGAAAAACTGTTTTTT.

V gene TRBV7-6 combines with J gene TRBJ2-1, with D possibly TRBD2 on 6 matching bases. The CDR3 is 15 residues long. Germline lookup yields CDR1 SGHVS and CDR2 FNYEAQ. Trimming shortened V by 4 bases and J by 4 bases, and 14 bases separated the two germline ends. The chain's CDR3 is CASSSNSGRYNEQFF. The DNA for the CDR3 is TGTGCCAGCAGCTCTAATAGCGGTCGATACAATGAGCAGTTCTTC.

The V gene is TRBV19, the J gene TRBJ1-2; D is unclear. The length of the CDR3 is 10 residues. Trimming stripped 8 bases from V and 7 bases from J, with 8 bases between. CDR1 and CDR2 from the germline V gene are LNHDA and SQIVND (reference sequence). The CDR3 region has the DNA TGTGCCAGTGTGAGATGTGGCTACACCTTC. Its translation is CASVRCGYTF.

This rearrangement joins TRBV7-2 to TRBJ2-5, with 11 bases matching TRBD2. Losses at the gene ends were 5 bases for V and 4 bases for J; bases not matched to a gene: 6. CDR3 length: 15 residues. Germline CDR1 SGHTA, CDR2 FQGNSA. The CDR3 here is CASSGASGRRETQYF. CDR3 nucleotides: TGTGCCAGCAGCGGGGCTAGCGGGAGGAGAGAGACCCAGTACTTC. The entire variable domain, with the rest obtained from reference TRBV7-2 and TRBJ2-5, is as follows: GAGVSQSPSNKVTEKGKDVELRCDPISGHTALYWYRQSLGQGLEFLIYFQGNSAPDKSGLPSDRFSAERTGGSVSTLTIQRTQQEDSAVYLCASSGASGRRETQYFGPGTRLLVL.

This chain uses TRBV5-6 with TRBJ2-7, with D possibly matching TRBD2 (7 bases). CDR1 SGHDT and CDR2 YYEEEE come from the germline V gene. CDR3 size: 15 residues. The V end was cut by 3 bases, the J end by 1 base, with 14 bases between. In DNA, the CDR3 is TGTGCCAGCAGCTGGGGGGCTAGCGGTTCCTACGAGCAGTACTTC. It encodes CASSWGASGSYEQYF.

This chain connects TRBV11-2 to TRBJ2-5; D possibly corresponds to TRBD1 (6 bases). This CDR3 comprises 16 residues. The V and J ends lost 5 bases and 5 bases respectively, with 21 bases between them. Germline CDR1 SGHAT, CDR2 FQNNGV. CDR3 amino acids: CASSLNRAGPWETQYF. DNA for the CDR3: TGTGCCAGCAGCCTCAACAGGGCTGGTCCCTGGGAGACCCAGTACTTC.

The chain links TRBV30 to TRBJ1-2, with 10 positions matching TRBD1. The trim removed 7 bases at V and 7 bases at J, leaving 9 bases unmatched. Germline V gives CDR1 GTSNPN, CDR2 SVGIG (reference sequence). CDR3 length: 13 residues. DNA of the CDR3: TGTGCCTCCCGGACAGGGGGTTCTGTTGGCTACACCTTC. Translating gives CASRTGGSVGYTF.

The chain couples TRBV19 to TRBJ1-1, with a tentative D call TRBD1 (6 bases). The CDR3 extends over 13 amino acids. V gave up 9 bases and J gave up 1 base, with 12 bases separating them. The germline V gene encodes CDR1 LNHDA and CDR2 SQIVND (reference sequence). In DNA, the CDR3 is TGTGCCAGAACGACAGGTCGGAACACTGAAGCTTTCTTT. This translates into CARTTGRNTEAFF.

This clone has a handful of counts. CDR3 protein: CASSQDDRGGRTAFF. Here the CDR3 DNA reads TGCGCCAGCAGCCAAGATGATAGGGGGGGCCGTACAGCTTTCTTT. V and J are TRBV4-1 and TRBJ1-1; perhaps TRBD1 as D (6 bases). The CDR3 consists of 15 residues. Germline CDR1 and CDR2: MGHRA and YSYEKL. Trimming shortened V by 0 bases and J by 10 bases, and 18 bases separated the two germline ends.

J is TRBJ1-2 and V is TRBV7-9; weak D call: TRBD1 (6 bases). CDR1 is SEHNR and CDR2 is FQNEAQ in the germline V gene (reference sequence). V lost 5 bases and J lost 10, with 17 bases in between. This CDR3 is 13 amino acids long. The CDR3 spells CASSLTPDSFYTF. As DNA, the CDR3 is TGTGCCAGCAGCCTCACACCGGACAGCTTCTACACCTTC.

The chain is built from TRBV29-1 and TRBJ1-2; 7 positions match TRBD1. This CDR3 comprises 13 residues. Trimming took 4 bases from V and 6 from J; bases not matched to a gene: 8. The germline CDR1 and CDR2 sequences are SQVTM and ANQGSEA. CDR3 sequence: CSVGGRGKDGYTF. CDR3 in DNA: TGCAGCGTTGGTGGCAGGGGGAAAGATGGCTACACCTTC.

The chain recombines TRBV30 with TRBJ1-2; possible D gene TRBD1, 6 bases. Trimming shortened V by 0 bases and J by 4 bases, and 18 bases separated the two germline ends. The CDR3 is 16 residues long. CDR1 is GTSNPN and CDR2 is SVGIG in the germline V gene (reference sequence). The CDR3 coding sequence is TGTGCCTGGAGTGTTCCACCGGGACACTTTAGCTATGGCTACACCTTC. It yields the protein CAWSVPPGHFSYGYTF.

To note about this clone: Its ends do not fully match the called genes, so a read error is possible. The chain joins TRBV7-9 to TRBJ2-5; D is unclear. The CDR3 totals 15 residues. Germline-derived CDR1 and CDR2 are SEHNR and FQNEAQ (reference sequence). The DNA for the CDR3 is TGTTCCAGCAGCTTAGGGTACGGCGGCTTCGAGACCCAGTACTTC. This gives the protein CSSSLGYGGFETQYF.

This clone has a single count. The chain is built from TRBV19 and TRBJ1-5; D ambiguous. Germline V gives CDR1 LNHDA, CDR2 SQIVND (reference sequence). The CDR3 loop spans 14 amino acids. The CDR3 loop is CASRGGYSNQPQHF. The CDR3 DNA reads as TGTGCGAGTCGGGGTGGTTATAGCAATCAGCCCCAGCATTTT. The full variable domain, completed using reference TRBV19 and TRBJ1-5, is DGGITQSPKYLFRKEGQNVTLSCEQNLNHDAMYWYRQDPGQGLRLIYYSQIVNDFQKGDIAEGYSVSREKKESFPLTVTSAQKNPTAFYLCASRGGYSNQPQHFGDGTRLSIL.

This chain connects TRBV4-2 to TRBJ2-3, with TRBD2 matching over 11 bases. V trimming: 3 bases; J trimming: 0 bases; junction bases outside the gene matches: 8. This CDR3 comprises 18 residues. Germline-derived CDR1 and CDR2 are LGHNA and YNFKEQ. The CDR3 protein is CASSQGKLAGVSTDTQYF. DNA of the CDR3: TGTGCCAGCAGCCAGGGGAAACTAGCGGGAGTGAGCACAGATACGCAGTATTTT.

The chain joins TRBV6-6 to TRBJ2-7; 8 bases fit TRBD2. Germline CDR1 MNHNY, CDR2 SVGAGI (reference sequence). Germline trimming cut 5 bases from V and 3 bases from J; bases unmatched to any gene: 12. The CDR3 spans 16 residues. The CDR3 region has the DNA TGTGCCAGCAGTAACCTCCTAGCGGGTCAGCGCTACGAGCAGTACTTC. Protein sequence: CASSNLLAGQRYEQYF.

The chain joins TRBV19 to TRBJ2-5; 8 bases line up with TRBD1. TRBJ2-7 matches the DNA end more closely, so the J call is doubtful. The germline CDR1 and CDR2 sequences are LNHDA and SQIVND (reference sequence). This CDR3 region has 17 residues. In DNA, the CDR3 is TGTGCCTCGGCCCCGGCAGGGGGCCACTCCTTTCCCTACGAGCAGTACTTC. Its protein product is CASAPAGGHSFPYEQYF.

This clone was seen more than once but under ten times. The genes are TRBV30 and TRBJ1-2; a weak D match, TRBD1 (6 bases). V was clipped by 3 bases and J by 2 bases, with 13 bases between them. Germline V gene sequence: CDR1 GTSNPN, CDR2 SVGIG (reference sequence). The CDR3 is 14 residues long. CDR3 amino acids: CAWSPGGHNYGYTF. In DNA, the CDR3 is TGTGCCTGGAGCCCGGGGGGACACAACTATGGCTACACCTTC.

J is TRBJ1-5 and V is TRBV7-3, with D unresolved. Trimming took off 5 bases at V and 4 bases at J, with 15 bases between the two ends. The CDR3 covers 15 residues. Per germline, CDR1 SGHTA and CDR2 FQGTGA. The CDR3 nucleotides read TGTGCCAGCAGCCATCTAGGCCGGGAAAATCAGCCCCAGCATTTT. Encoded protein: CASSHLGRENQPQHF.

In DNA form, the CDR3 reads TGTGCCAGCAGCTTCGCCGGGGAGACCCAGTACTTC. It codes for CASSFAGETQYF. The chain links TRBV11-2 to TRBJ2-5; the D is unclear. V was clipped by 3 bases and J by 5 bases, with 7 bases between them. The CDR3 has 12 amino acids. Per the germline V gene, CDR1 is SGHAT and CDR2 is FQNNGV.

J is TRBJ2-2 and V is TRBV27; D is possibly TRBD1 (6 bases). CDR1 is MNHEY and CDR2 is SMNVEV in the germline V gene (reference sequence). Trimming removed 5 bases from V and 5 bases from J, with 18 bases in between. The CDR3 totals 16 residues. The CDR3 region has the DNA TGTGCCAGCAGTCCTCCAGGGGCCCTAGTTACCGGGGAGCTGTTTTTT. Translation gives CASSPPGALVTGELFF.